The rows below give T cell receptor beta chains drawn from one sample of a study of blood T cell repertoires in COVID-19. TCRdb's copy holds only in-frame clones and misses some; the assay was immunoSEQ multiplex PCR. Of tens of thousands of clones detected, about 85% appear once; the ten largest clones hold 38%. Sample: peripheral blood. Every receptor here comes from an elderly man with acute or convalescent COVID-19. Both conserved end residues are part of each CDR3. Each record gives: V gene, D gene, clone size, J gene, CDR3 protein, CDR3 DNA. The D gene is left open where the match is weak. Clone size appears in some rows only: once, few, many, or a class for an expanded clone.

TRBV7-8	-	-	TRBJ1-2	CASSSTPPGGRGGYTF	TGTGCCAGCAGCTCCACCCCACCGGGGGGGAGGGGTGGCTACACCTTC
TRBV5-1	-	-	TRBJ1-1	CASRVTANTEAFF	TGCGCCAGCAGAGTGACAGCGAACACTGAAGCTTTCTTT
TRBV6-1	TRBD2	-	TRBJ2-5	CASSATSGRAGETQYF	TGTGCCAGCAGTGCGACTAGCGGGAGGGCCGGGGAGACCCAGTACTTC
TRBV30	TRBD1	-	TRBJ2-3	CAWSPGTGGIGTQYF	TGTGCCTGGAGTCCAGGGACAGGGGGCATCGGTACGCAGTATTTT
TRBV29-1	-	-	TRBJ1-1	CSVVTGGNTEAFF	TGCAGCGTTGTGACGGGAGGGAACACTGAAGCTTTCTTT
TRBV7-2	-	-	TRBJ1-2	CASSLQGNYGYTF	TGTGCCAGCAGCCTACAGGGAAACTATGGCTACACCTTC
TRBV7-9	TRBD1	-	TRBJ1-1	CASSLGQGAPRTEAFF	TGTGCCAGCAGCTTAGGGCAGGGGGCGCCGAGGACTGAAGCTTTCTTT
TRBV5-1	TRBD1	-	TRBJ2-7	CASSWGQGKNEQYF	TGCGCCAGCAGCTGGGGACAGGGGAAAAACGAGCAGTACTTC
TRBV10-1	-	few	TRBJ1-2	CASSESETEANYGYTF	TGCGCCAGCAGTGAGTCTGAGACAGAGGCTAACTATGGCTACACCTTC
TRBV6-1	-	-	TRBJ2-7	CASSEVPPRTYEQYF	TGTGCCAGCAGTGAAGTCCCACCGCGGACCTACGAGCAGTACTTC
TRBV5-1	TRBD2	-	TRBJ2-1	CASTWGGSGRNEQFF	TGCGCCAGCACCTGGGGGGGTAGCGGGAGGAATGAGCAGTTCTTC
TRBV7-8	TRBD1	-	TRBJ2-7	CASSLTQGAGEQYF	TGTGCCAGCAGCTTAACACAGGGGGCTGGCGAGCAGTACTTC
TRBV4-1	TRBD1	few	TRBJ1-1	CASSQVTGTVLMNTEAFF	TGCGCCAGCAGCCAAGTTACCGGGACAGTTCTTATGAACACTGAAGCTTTCTTT
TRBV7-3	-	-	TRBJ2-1	CASSLSLYNEQFF	TGTGCCAGCAGCCTTTCCCTCTACAATGAGCAGTTCTTC
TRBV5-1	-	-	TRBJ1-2	CASSWTNRGYGYTF	TGCGCCAGCAGCTGGACAAATAGAGGTTATGGCTACACCTTC
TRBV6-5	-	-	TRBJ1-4	CASSYSTWATNEKLFF	TGTGCCAGCAGTTACTCGACTTGGGCAACTAATGAAAAACTGTTTTTT
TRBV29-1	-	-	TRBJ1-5	CSVGQNSNQPQHF	TGCAGCGTTGGACAGAATAGCAATCAGCCCCAGCATTTT
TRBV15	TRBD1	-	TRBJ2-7	CATSSGQGFYEQYF	TGTGCCACCAGCAGCGGACAGGGCTTTTACGAGCAGTACTTC
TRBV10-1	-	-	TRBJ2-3	CASSPEGLTDTQYF	TGCGCCAGCAGCCCCGAGGGACTGACAGATACGCAGTATTTT
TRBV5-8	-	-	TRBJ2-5	CASSFRGPGTQYF	TGTGCCAGCAGCTTCAGGGGTCCGGGGACCCAGTACTTC